This TCR beta chain is from a study of sequential checkpoint blockade in melanoma. About the study: Arm A got nivolumab then ipilimumab; arm B the reverse, 1:1. Each arm's sequence ended with maintenance nivolumab. TCRβ was sequenced from DNA of 90 to 95 pretreatment tumors. After nivolumab or ipilimumab alone, around 20 patients had week-13 rebiopsies.

The assay was immunoSEQ multiplex PCR, and TCRdb's table has in-frame clones only and misses some. The sample yields around 2,500 clones, 22% seen once. V lost 6 bases and J 5 bases, leaving 13 bases between the germline ends. From germline, CDR1 is LNHDA and CDR2 SQIVND (reference sequence). The CDR3 contains 13 residues. Treatment of the sample: randomized to nivolumab then ipilimumab (arm A) or the reverse (arm B). The sample was tumor tissue (inferred from file names), taken from a patient given nivolumab and ipilimumab in sequence. The receptor was isolated from a human donor with melanoma. V is TRBV19 and J is TRBJ1-1; D is uncertain. The CDR3 nucleotides are TGTGCCAGTAGCGAACCTTCGGGGACTGAAGCTTTCTTT. Translated, it gives CASSEPSGTEAFF.